This T cell receptor (beta chain) emerged from a study of human versus mouse CDR3 diversity and MHC coevolution. Study results and limitations: The lowest clonal inequality scores came from most of the three human donors.

The protocol was immunoSEQ multiplex PCR, while the TCRdb copy is restricted to in-frame clones and leaves out a portion. The table shows tens of thousands of clones, with 94% occurring only once. Notes on this clone: Its specificity is unknown.

The CDR3 has 14 residues. V was clipped by 0 bases and J by 5 bases, with 11 bases between them. Germline CDR1 and CDR2: SGHNT and YYREEE (reference sequence). The sample taken for sequencing was naive CD4+ T cells from blood. Subset: CD45RO-negative CD62L-positive naive CD4 T cells. The chain has TRBV5-4 and TRBJ1-2; D remains unclear. The sequence derives from a person aged 55 to 75 in good health. The CDR3 bases are TGTGCCAGCAGCTTGGAGTCCCAGATTTATGGCTACACCTTC. Its translation is CASSLESQIYGYTF.